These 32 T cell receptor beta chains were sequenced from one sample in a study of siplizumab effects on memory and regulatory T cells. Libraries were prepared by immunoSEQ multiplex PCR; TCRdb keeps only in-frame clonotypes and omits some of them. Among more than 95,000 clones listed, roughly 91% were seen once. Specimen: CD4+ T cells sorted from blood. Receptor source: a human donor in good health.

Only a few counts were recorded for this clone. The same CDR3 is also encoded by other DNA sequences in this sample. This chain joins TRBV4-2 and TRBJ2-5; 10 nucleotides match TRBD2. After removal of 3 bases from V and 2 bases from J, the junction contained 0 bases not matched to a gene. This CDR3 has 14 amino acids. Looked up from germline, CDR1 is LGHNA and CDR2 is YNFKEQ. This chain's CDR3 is CASSQTSGQETQYF. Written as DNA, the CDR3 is TGTGCCAGCAGCCAGACTAGCGGGCAAGAGACCCAGTACTTC.

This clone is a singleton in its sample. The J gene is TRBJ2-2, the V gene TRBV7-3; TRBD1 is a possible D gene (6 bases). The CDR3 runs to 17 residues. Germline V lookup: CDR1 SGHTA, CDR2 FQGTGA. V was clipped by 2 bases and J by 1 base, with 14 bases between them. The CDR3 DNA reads TGTGCCAGCAGCTTATTAGGCAGGGGCAAGAACACCGGGGAGCTGTTTTTT. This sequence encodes CASSLLGRGKNTGELFF.

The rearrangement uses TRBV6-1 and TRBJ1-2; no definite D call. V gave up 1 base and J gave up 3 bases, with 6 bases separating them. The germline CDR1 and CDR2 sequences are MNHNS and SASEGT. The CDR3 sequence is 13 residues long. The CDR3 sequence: CASSEGWDYGYTF. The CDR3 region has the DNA TGTGCCAGCAGTGAAGGTTGGGACTATGGCTACACCTTC.

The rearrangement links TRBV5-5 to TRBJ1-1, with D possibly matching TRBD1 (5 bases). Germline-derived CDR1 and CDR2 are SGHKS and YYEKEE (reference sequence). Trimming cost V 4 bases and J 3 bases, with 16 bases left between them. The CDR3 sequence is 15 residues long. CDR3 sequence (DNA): TGTGCCAGCAGCCCACGTGGAGTCAGGGACACTGAAGCTTTCTTT. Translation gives CASSPRGVRDTEAFF.

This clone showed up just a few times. CDR3 in amino acids: CSVEDRKRTSTDTQYF. Written as DNA, the CDR3 is TGCAGCGTTGAAGATCGTAAACGGACTAGCACAGATACGCAGTATTTT. The V and J genes are TRBV29-1 and TRBJ2-3, with D perhaps matching TRBD2 (5 bases). From germline, CDR1 is SQVTM and CDR2 ANQGSEA. The CDR3 spans 16 residues. With 0 bases removed from V and 0 bases from J, the gap between germline ends came to 13 bases.

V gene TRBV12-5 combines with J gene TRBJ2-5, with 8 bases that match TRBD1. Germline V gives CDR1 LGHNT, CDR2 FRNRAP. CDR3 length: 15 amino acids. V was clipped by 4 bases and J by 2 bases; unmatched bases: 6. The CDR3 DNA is TGTGCTAGTGGTTCCGGACAGGGACCACAAGAGACCCAGTACTTC. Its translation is CASGSGQGPQETQYF.

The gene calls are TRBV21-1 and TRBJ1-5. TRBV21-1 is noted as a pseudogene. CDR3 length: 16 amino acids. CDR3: CASSKEGKDGNQPQHF. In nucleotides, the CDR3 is TGTGCCAGCAGCAAGGAGGGTAAGGATGGCAATCAGCCCCAGCATTTT.

CDR3 DNA sequence: TGTGCCAGCAGCCTTTCCGGGGCCGCGGGTTCAGATACGCAGTATTTT. This sequence encodes CASSLSGAAGSDTQYF. The chain recombines TRBV7-2 with TRBJ2-3; TRBD1 or TRBD2 may be the D gene (5 bases each). CDR3 length: 16 amino acids. Germline CDR1 is SGHTA and CDR2 is FQGNSA. With 5 bases removed from V and 4 bases from J, the gap between germline ends came to 19 bases.

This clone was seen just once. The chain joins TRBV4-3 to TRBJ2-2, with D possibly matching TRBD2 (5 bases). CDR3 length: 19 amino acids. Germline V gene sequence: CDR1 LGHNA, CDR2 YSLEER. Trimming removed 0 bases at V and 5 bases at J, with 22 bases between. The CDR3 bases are TGCGCCAGCAGCCAAGATTCCCGAGCGGCAATAACACGGACCGGGGAGCTGTTTTTT. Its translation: CASSQDSRAAITRTGELFF.

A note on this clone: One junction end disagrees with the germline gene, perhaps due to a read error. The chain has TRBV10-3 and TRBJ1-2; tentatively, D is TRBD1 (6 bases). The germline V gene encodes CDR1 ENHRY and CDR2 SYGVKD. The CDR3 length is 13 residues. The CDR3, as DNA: TGTGCCATCAGTGAGAGGACAGCGTATGCCTACACCTTC. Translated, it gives CAISERTAYAYTF.

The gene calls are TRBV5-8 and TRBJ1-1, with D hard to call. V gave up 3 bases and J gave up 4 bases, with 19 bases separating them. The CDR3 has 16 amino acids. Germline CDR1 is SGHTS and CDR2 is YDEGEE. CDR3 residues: CASSSVDRVVGTEAFF. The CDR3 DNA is TGTGCCAGCAGCTCCGTTGATCGGGTCGTAGGCACTGAAGCTTTCTTT.

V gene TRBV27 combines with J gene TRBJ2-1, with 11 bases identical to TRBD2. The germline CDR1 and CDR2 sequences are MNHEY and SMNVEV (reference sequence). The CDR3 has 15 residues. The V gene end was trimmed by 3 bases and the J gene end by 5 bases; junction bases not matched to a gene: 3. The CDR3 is CASSFVTSGNNEQFF. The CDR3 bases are TGTGCCAGCAGTTTTGTGACTAGCGGGAACAATGAGCAGTTCTTC.

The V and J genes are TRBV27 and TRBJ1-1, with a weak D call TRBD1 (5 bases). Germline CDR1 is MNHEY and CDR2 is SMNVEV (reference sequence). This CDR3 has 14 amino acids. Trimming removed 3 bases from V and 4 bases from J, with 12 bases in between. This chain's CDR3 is CASSFEGASTEAFF. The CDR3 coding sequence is TGTGCCAGCAGTTTCGAAGGGGCGAGCACTGAAGCTTTCTTT.

CDR3 coding DNA: TGTGCCAGCAGCTTTGGTTCGTCTCCGGGCTCGGGGAGCTATGGCTACACCTTC. This sequence encodes CASSFGSSPGSGSYGYTF. The V call is TRBV7-8, the J call TRBJ1-2; no clear D. Germline-derived CDR1 and CDR2 are SGHVS and FQNEAQ. CDR3 length equals 18 residues. Trimming cost V 3 bases and J 4 bases, with 24 bases left between them.

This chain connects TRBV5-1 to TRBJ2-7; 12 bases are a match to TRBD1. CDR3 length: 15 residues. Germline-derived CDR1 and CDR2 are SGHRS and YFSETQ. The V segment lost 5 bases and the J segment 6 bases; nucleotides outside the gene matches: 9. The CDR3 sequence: CASSPGTGGSGEQYF. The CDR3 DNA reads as TGCGCCAGCAGTCCCGGGACAGGGGGCTCTGGCGAGCAGTACTTC. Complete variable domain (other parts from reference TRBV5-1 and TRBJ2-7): KAGVTQTPRYLIKTRGQQVTLSCSPISGHRSVSWYQQTPGQGLQFLFEYFSETQRNKGNFPGRFSGRQFSNSRSEMNVSTLELGDSALYLCASSPGTGGSGEQYFGPGTRLTVT.

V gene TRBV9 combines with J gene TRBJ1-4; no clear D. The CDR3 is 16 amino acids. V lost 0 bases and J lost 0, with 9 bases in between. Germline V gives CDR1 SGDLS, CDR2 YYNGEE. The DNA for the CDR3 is TGTGCCAGCAGCGTAGGGCGGGGAACAACTAATGAAAAACTGTTTTTT. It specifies CASSVGRGTTNEKLFF.

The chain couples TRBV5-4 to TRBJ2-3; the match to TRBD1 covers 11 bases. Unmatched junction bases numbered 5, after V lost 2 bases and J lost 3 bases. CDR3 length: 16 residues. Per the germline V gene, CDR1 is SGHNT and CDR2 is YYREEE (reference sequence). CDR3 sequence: CASSFGGQGGTDTQYF. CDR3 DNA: TGTGCCAGCAGCTTTGGGGGACAGGGGGGGACAGATACGCAGTATTTT. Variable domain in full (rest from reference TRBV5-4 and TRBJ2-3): ETGVTQSPTHLIKTRGQQVTLRCSSQSGHNTVSWYQQALGQGPQFIFQYYREEENGRGNFPPRFSGLQFPNYSSELNVNALELDDSALYLCASSFGGQGGTDTQYFGPGTRLTVL.

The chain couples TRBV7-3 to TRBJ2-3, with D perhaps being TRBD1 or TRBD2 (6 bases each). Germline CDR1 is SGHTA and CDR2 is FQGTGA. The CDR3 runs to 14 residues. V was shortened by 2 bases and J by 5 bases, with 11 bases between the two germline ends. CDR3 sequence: CASSLRGPGDTQYF. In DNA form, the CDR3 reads TGTGCCAGCAGCTTACGGGGGCCCGGAGATACGCAGTATTTT.

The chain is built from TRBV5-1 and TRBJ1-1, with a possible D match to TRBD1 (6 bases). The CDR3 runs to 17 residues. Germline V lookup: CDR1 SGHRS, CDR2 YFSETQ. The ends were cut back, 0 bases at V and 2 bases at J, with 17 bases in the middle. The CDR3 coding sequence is TGCGCCAGCAGCTTGGTTCCCAGGGGCTCGGGAAACACTGAAGCTTTCTTT. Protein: CASSLVPRGSGNTEAFF.

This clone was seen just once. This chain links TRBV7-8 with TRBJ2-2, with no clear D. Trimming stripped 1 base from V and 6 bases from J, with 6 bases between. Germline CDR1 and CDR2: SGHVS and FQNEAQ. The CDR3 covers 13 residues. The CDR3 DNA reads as TGTGCCAGCAGCTTAGGGCTGTCCGGGGAGCTGTTTTTT. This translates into CASSLGLSGELFF.

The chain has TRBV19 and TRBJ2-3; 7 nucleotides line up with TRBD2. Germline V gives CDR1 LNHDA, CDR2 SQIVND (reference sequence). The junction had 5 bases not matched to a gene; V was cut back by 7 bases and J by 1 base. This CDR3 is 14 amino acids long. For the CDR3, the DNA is TGTGCCAGTACTGCGGGAGCGGGCACAGATACGCAGTATTTT. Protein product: CASTAGAGTDTQYF. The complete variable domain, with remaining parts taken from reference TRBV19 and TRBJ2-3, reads DGGITQSPKYLFRKEGQNVTLSCEQNLNHDAMYWYRQDPGQGLRLIYYSQIVNDFQKGDIAEGYSVSREKKESFPLTVTSAQKNPTAFYLCASTAGAGTDTQYFGPGTRLTVL.

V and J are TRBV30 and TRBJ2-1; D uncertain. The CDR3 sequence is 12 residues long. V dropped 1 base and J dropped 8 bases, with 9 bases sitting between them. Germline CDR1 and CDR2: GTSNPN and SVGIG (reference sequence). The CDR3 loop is CAWSGPEDEQFF. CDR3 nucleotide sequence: TGTGCCTGGAGTGGGCCTGAGGATGAGCAGTTCTTC.

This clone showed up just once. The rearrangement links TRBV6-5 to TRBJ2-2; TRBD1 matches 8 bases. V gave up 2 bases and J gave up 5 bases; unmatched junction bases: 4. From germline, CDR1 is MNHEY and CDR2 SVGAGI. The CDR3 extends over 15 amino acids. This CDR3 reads CASSYIQGGTGELFF. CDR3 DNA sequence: TGTGCCAGCAGTTACATACAGGGGGGTACCGGGGAGCTGTTTTTT.

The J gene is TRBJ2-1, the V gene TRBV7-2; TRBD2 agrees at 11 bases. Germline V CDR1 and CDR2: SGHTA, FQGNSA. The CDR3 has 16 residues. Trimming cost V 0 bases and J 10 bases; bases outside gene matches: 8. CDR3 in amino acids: CASSLAATSGKMEQFF. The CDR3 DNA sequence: TGTGCCAGCAGCTTAGCAGCGACTAGCGGGAAGATGGAGCAGTTCTTC.

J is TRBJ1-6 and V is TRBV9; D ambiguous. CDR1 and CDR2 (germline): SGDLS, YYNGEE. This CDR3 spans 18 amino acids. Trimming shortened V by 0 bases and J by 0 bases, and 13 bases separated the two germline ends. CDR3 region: CASSVGVTPSSYNSPLHF. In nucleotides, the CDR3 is TGTGCCAGCAGCGTAGGAGTGACACCGAGCTCCTATAATTCACCCCTCCACTTT.

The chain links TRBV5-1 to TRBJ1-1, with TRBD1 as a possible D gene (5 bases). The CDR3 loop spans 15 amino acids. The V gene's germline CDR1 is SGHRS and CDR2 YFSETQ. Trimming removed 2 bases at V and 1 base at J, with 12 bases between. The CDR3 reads CASSFAGVRNTEAFF. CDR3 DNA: TGCGCCAGCAGCTTTGCGGGGGTTAGGAACACTGAAGCTTTCTTT.

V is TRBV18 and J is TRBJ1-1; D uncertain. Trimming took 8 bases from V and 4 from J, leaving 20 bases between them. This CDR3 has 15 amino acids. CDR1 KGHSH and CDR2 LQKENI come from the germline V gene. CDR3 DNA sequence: TGTGCCAGCGTCACCACCCCCCTGGGAAGCACTGAAGCTTTCTTT. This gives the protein CASVTTPLGSTEAFF.

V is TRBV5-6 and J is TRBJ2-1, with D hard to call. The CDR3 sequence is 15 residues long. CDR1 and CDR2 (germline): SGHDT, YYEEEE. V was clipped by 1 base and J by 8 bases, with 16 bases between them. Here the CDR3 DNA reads TGTGCCAGCAGCTTGCTCCCGGGTCAAAGACATGAGCAGTTCTTC. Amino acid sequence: CASSLLPGQRHEQFF.

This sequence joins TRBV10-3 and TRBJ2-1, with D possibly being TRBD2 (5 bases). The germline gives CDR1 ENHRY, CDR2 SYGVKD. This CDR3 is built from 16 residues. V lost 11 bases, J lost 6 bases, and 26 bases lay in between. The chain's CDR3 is CASKASPGSSGNEQFF. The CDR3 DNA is TGTGCCTCAAAGGCCTCACCGGGGAGCTCTGGCAATGAGCAGTTCTTC.

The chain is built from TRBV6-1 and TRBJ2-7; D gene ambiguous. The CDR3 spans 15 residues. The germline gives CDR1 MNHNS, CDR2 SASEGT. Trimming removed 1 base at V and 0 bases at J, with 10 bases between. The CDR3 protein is CASSEGHGASYEQYF. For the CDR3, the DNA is TGTGCCAGCAGTGAAGGACACGGTGCCTCCTACGAGCAGTACTTC.

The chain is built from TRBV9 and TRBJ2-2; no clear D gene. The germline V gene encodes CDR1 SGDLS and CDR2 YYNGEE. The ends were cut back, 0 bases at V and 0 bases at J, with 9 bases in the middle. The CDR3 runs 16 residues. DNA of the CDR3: TGTGCCAGCAGCGTAGTGGCCGGCGCGAACACCGGGGAGCTGTTTTTT. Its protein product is CASSVVAGANTGELFF.

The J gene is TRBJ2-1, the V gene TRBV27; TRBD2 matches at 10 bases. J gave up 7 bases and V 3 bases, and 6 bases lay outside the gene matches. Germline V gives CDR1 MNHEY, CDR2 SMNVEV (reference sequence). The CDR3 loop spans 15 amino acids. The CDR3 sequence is CASSLEASGGNEQFF. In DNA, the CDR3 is TGTGCCAGCAGTTTGGAGGCTAGCGGGGGAAATGAGCAGTTCTTC.